The clone carrying this TCR beta chain was observed a handful of times. No antigen is known for it. TRB rearrangements were amplified by multiplex PCR with BIOMED2 TRB-A/B primers. TCRdb analysed the multiplex PCR reads with MiXCR anew, one entry per CDR3 protein. In the table there are 20,000 to 25,000 distinct CDR3 sequences, approximately 28% of which are singletons. This specimen belongs to a study of T and B cells in COVID-19 patients. About the research overall: The recovered patients had mostly mild to moderate COVID-19 with outpatient management.

Study-level findings and limits: Symptomatic-phase blood samples from mildly ill patients and early samples from severe cases were scarce.

TRB was amplified from approximately 250-480 ng of blood genomic DNA. The sequence was collected from a human donor who had recovered from COVID-19. The sample was blood.

The chain's CDR3 is CASRRQGDQPQHF. CDR3 DNA sequence: TGTGCCAGTAGGCGGCAGGGAGATCAGCCCCAGCATTTT. V gene TRBV19 combines with J gene TRBJ1-5, with D possibly being TRBD1 (5 bases). Trimming removed 6 bases from V and 5 bases from J, with 11 bases in between. CDR1 LNHDA and CDR2 SQIVND come from the germline V gene (reference sequence). The CDR3 is 13 amino acids.